Below, 20 T cell receptor beta chains from the same sample are listed, as sequenced in a study of blood T cell repertoires in COVID-19. Sequenced by immunoSEQ multiplex PCR; TCRdb stores in-frame clones only, minus some. The table has fewer than 500,000 clones, roughly 80% seen once. The specimen sequenced was peripheral blood. These receptors all stem from a human donor with acute or convalescent COVID-19. The donor label of this sample is uncertain.

The chain is built from TRBV28 and TRBJ1-6, with D unresolved. With 3 bases removed from V and 5 bases from J, the gap between germline ends came to 11 bases. Germline V gene sequence: CDR1 MDHEN, CDR2 SYDVKM. The CDR3 has 15 residues. CDR3 loop: CASSFGVLHNSPLHF. The CDR3 DNA reads TGTGCCAGCAGTTTCGGAGTCCTCCATAATTCACCCCTCCACTTT.

The chain has TRBV5-4 and TRBJ2-5; D call uncertain. Germline loops: CDR1 SGHNT, CDR2 YYREEE (reference sequence). The germline V and J ends were trimmed by 2 bases and 5 bases, with 7 bases remaining between them. The CDR3 is made up of 12 amino acids. The CDR3 bases are TGTGCCAGCAGCTTCAGAACGGAGACCCAGTACTTC. This encodes CASSFRTETQYF. Looking up the rest from reference TRBV5-4 and TRBJ2-5 gives the full variable domain: ETGVTQSPTHLIKTRGQQVTLRCSSQSGHNTVSWYQQALGQGPQFIFQYYREEENGRGNFPPRFSGLQFPNYSSELNVNALELDDSALYLCASSFRTETQYFGPGTRLLVL.

This rearrangement joins TRBV9 to TRBJ2-7, with TRBD2 matching over 8 bases. Germline CDR1 SGDLS, CDR2 YYNGEE. There are 13 residues in the CDR3. Trimming removed 2 bases from V and 3 bases from J; junction bases left unmatched: 1. CDR3 loop: CASSVGLGYEQYF. The CDR3 DNA reads TGTGCCAGCAGCGTGGGACTAGGCTACGAGCAGTACTTC.

The sample holds one count of this clone. Other DNA sequences from this sample encode an identical CDR3 as well. This chain uses TRBV5-1 with TRBJ1-2; D perhaps matches TRBD1 (5 bases). The germline CDR1 and CDR2 sequences are SGHRS and YFSETQ. V lost 4 bases, J lost 4 bases, and 8 bases lay in between. The CDR3 consists of 12 residues. CDR3 nucleotide sequence: TGCGCCAGCAGCAAAGACAGCTATGGCTACACCTTC. It specifies CASSKDSYGYTF.

The J gene is TRBJ2-1, the V gene TRBV25-1, with D possibly TRBD2 on 7 matching bases. Germline CDR1 and CDR2: MGHDK and SYGVNS. The CDR3 contains 15 residues. Trimming took off 7 bases at V and 7 bases at J, with 20 bases between the two ends. In nucleotides, the CDR3 is TGTGCCAGCAACCTGGGAAGGGGGGGCGAGAATGAGCAGTTCTTC. Translated, it gives CASNLGRGGENEQFF.

The J gene is TRBJ2-7, the V gene TRBV19; D call uncertain. This CDR3 has 14 residues. The germline CDR1 and CDR2 sequences are LNHDA and SQIVND (reference sequence). V was cut by 2 bases and J by 3 bases, with 11 bases left in between. The CDR3, as DNA: TGTGCCAGTAGTATAAAACATTGGTTCTACGAGCAGTACTTC. Translating gives CASSIKHWFYEQYF.

The chain recombines TRBV5-6 with TRBJ1-4; 8 bases are a match to TRBD1. V lost 4 bases, J lost 4 bases, and 9 bases stayed unmatched. The CDR3 length is 16 residues. The germline CDR1 and CDR2 sequences are SGHDT and YYEEEE. CDR3 nucleotides: TGTGCCAGCAGCCTAATGACCGGGACAGGTAATGAAAAACTGTTTTTT. Its protein product is CASSLMTGTGNEKLFF.

This clone occurred a few times. The genes are TRBV18 and TRBJ2-1; D call uncertain. This CDR3 has 13 amino acids. In germline, CDR1 is KGHSH, CDR2 LQKENI. V gave up 2 bases and J gave up 5 bases, with 7 bases separating them. CDR3 in amino acids: CASSPFRDNEQFF. The CDR3, as DNA: TGTGCCAGCTCACCATTCCGGGACAATGAGCAGTTCTTC.

This clone was seen only a few times. This rearrangement joins TRBV3-1 (or the pseudogene TRBV3-2) to TRBJ2-1; 9 bases line up with TRBD1. This CDR3 is built from 17 residues. From germline, CDR1 is LGHDT and CDR2 YNNKEL (reference sequence). V was pared by 1 base and J by 5 bases, with 9 bases of the junction left unmatched. CDR3 protein: CASSQVSGTGFHNEQFF. DNA for the CDR3: TGTGCCAGCAGCCAAGTTTCCGGGACAGGGTTCCACAATGAGCAGTTCTTC.

Only one count was recorded for this clone. The chain joins TRBV6-1 to TRBJ1-2; D is unclear. Trimming removed 2 bases at V and 4 bases at J, with 17 bases between. Per germline, CDR1 MNHNS and CDR2 SASEGT. This CDR3 comprises 16 residues. DNA of the CDR3: TGTGCCAGCAGTGAATTGGGTAATCCCACGGGCTATGGCTACACCTTC. Its protein product is CASSELGNPTGYGYTF.

This rearrangement joins TRBV2 to TRBJ1-1; 8 bases line up with TRBD1. The junction had 6 bases not matched to a gene; V was cut back by 6 bases and J by 0 bases. The CDR3 totals 15 residues. Germline lookup yields CDR1 SNHLY and CDR2 FYNNEI. For the CDR3, the DNA is TGTGCCAGCAGCGAACGGGGACAGGTGAACACTGAAGCTTTCTTT. Amino acids: CASSERGQVNTEAFF.

This rearrangement joins TRBV9 to TRBJ1-6, with D unclear. The V and J ends lost 1 base and 7 bases respectively, with 6 bases between them. Germline CDR1 reads SGDLS; CDR2 reads YYNGEE. The CDR3 loop spans 13 amino acids. CDR3 residues: CASSVRGNSPLHF. The CDR3 DNA reads TGTGCCAGCAGCGTACGCGGAAATTCACCCCTCCACTTT. The whole variable domain, remainder taken from reference TRBV9 and TRBJ1-6, is DSGVTQTPKHLITATGQRVTLRCSPRSGDLSVYWYQQSLDQGLQFLIQYYNGEERAKGNILERFSAQQFPDLHSELNLSSLELGDSALYFCASSVRGNSPLHFGNGTRLTVT.

CDR3 region: CASSILGGGPSGYTF. The CDR3 region has the DNA TGTGCCAGTAGTATCCTAGGGGGCGGGCCGAGTGGCTACACCTTC. The chain joins TRBV19 to TRBJ1-2; TRBD1 matches at 7 bases. J lost 7 bases, V lost 3 bases, and 11 bases had no gene match. Germline assignment: CDR1 LNHDA and CDR2 SQIVND (reference sequence). The CDR3 length is 15 residues.

The rearrangement joins TRBV5-1 to TRBJ1-5; perhaps TRBD1 as D (6 bases). Germline loops: CDR1 SGHRS, CDR2 YFSETQ. This CDR3 contains 16 residues. Trimming took off 4 bases at V and 4 bases at J, with 18 bases between the two ends. The CDR3: CASSPGGREGNQPQHF. The CDR3 DNA follows: TGCGCCAGCAGCCCGGGGGGCAGGGAGGGGAATCAGCCCCAGCATTTT. Full variable domain (outside the CDR3, taken from reference TRBV5-1 and TRBJ1-5): KAGVTQTPRYLIKTRGQQVTLSCSPISGHRSVSWYQQTPGQGLQFLFEYFSETQRNKGNFPGRFSGRQFSNSRSEMNVSTLELGDSALYLCASSPGGREGNQPQHFGDGTRLSIL.

The rearrangement links TRBV10-3 to TRBJ2-7, with a tentative D call TRBD2 (5 bases). Germline-derived CDR1 and CDR2 are ENHRY and SYGVKD. The length of the CDR3 is 15 residues. Trimming took 1 base from V and 5 from J, leaving 15 bases between them. The CDR3 region is CAISELARSRDEQYF. The CDR3 DNA sequence: TGTGCCATCAGTGAGTTAGCGCGATCTAGGGACGAGCAGTACTTC.

The chain joins TRBV3-1 (or the pseudogene TRBV3-2) to TRBJ1-2, with TRBD1 matching over 9 bases. Germline V CDR1 and CDR2: LGHDT, YNNKEL (reference sequence). The ends lost 0 bases at V and 4 bases at J; junction bases unmatched: 3. CDR3 size: 15 residues. DNA of the CDR3: TGTGCCAGCAGCCAAGATTGGGGACAGGGCTATGGCTACACCTTC. Translation: CASSQDWGQGYGYTF.

The chain employs TRBV11-2 and TRBJ2-1; 12 bases map to TRBD2. This CDR3 is built from 15 residues. The V and J ends lost 8 bases and 10 bases, in that order; junction bases with no gene match: 12. The germline V gene encodes CDR1 SGHAT and CDR2 FQNNGV. As DNA, the CDR3 is TGTGCCAGCGGGTTGCTAGCGGGAGGGCGTAGGGAGCAGTTCTTC. It specifies CASGLLAGGRREQFF.

The chain combines TRBV5-5 with TRBJ2-1; 9 nucleotides align to TRBD2. J gave up 4 bases and V 5 bases, and 7 bases lay outside the gene matches. CDR3 length equals 15 residues. Germline lookup yields CDR1 SGHKS and CDR2 YYEKEE (reference sequence). CDR3 residues: CASRASSGEYNEQFF. CDR3 DNA sequence: TGTGCCAGCAGGGCCTCTAGCGGGGAGTACAATGAGCAGTTCTTC.

This chain connects TRBV29-1 to TRBJ1-1; D is uncertain. CDR1 and CDR2 from the germline V gene are SQVTM and ANQGSEA. V gave up 7 bases and J gave up 5 bases, with 8 bases separating them. This CDR3 has 10 amino acids. The DNA of the CDR3 is TGCAGCGCGCTAACGACTGAAGCTTTCTTT. This codes for CSALTTEAFF.

The J gene is TRBJ1-1, the V gene TRBV6-5; 9 bases line up with TRBD1. Looked up from germline, CDR1 is MNHEY and CDR2 is SVGAGI. The CDR3 length is 13 residues. With 2 bases clipped from V and 10 bases from J, the junction kept 5 bases outside the gene matches. DNA for the CDR3: TGTGCCAGCAGTTACACCGGGACAGGGAGAGCTTTCTTT. Residues: CASSYTGTGRAFF.